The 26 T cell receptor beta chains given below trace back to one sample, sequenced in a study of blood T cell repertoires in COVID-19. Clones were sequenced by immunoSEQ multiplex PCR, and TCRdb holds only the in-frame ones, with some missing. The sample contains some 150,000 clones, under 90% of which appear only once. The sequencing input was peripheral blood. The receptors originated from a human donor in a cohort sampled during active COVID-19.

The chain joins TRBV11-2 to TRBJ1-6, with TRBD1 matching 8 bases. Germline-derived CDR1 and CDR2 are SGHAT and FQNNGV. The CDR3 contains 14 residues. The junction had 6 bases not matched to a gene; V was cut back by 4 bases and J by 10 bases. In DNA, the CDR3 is TGTGCCAGCAGCTCGGGACAGGTTTCGTCACCCCTCCACTTT. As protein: CASSSGQVSSPLHF.

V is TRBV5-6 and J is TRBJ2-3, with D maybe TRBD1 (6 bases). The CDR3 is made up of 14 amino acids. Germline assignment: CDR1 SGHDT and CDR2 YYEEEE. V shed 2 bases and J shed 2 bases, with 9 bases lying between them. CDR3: CASSFYRDTDTQYF. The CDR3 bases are TGTGCCAGCAGCTTCTACAGGGACACAGATACGCAGTATTTT.

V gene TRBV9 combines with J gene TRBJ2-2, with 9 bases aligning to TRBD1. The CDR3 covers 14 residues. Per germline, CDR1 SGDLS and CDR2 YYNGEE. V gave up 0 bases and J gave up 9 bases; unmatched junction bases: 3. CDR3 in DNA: TGTGCCAGCAGCGTAGATACAGGGGGCAGGGAGCTGTTTTTT. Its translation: CASSVDTGGRELFF. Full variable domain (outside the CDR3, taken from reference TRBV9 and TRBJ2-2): DSGVTQTPKHLITATGQRVTLRCSPRSGDLSVYWYQQSLDQGLQFLIQYYNGEERAKGNILERFSAQQFPDLHSELNLSSLELGDSALYFCASSVDTGGRELFFGEGSRLTVL.

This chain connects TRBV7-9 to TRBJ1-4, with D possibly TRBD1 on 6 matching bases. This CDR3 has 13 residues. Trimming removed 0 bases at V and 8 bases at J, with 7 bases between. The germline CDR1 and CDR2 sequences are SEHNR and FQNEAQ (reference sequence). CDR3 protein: CASSLAGGEKLFF. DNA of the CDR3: TGTGCCAGCAGCTTAGCAGGGGGAGAAAAACTGTTTTTT.

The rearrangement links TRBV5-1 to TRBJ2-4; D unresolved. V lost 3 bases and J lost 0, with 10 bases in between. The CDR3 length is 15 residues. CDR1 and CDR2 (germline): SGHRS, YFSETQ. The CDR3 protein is CASSSPGLAKNIQYF. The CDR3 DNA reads TGCGCCAGCAGCTCCCCCGGGTTAGCCAAAAACATTCAGTACTTC.

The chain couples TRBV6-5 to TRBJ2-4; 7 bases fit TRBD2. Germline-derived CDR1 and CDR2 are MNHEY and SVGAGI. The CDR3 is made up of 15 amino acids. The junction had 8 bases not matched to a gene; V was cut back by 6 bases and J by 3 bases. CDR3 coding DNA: TGTGCCAGCAGAGACGGCGGGGGAGGCAAAAACATTCAGTACTTC. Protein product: CASRDGGGGKNIQYF.

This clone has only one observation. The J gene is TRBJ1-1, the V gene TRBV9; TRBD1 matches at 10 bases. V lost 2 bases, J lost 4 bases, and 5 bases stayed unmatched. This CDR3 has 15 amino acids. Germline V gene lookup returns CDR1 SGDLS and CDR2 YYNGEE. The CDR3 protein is CASSVSGQGPTEAFF. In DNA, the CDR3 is TGTGCCAGCAGCGTGTCGGGACAGGGGCCCACTGAAGCTTTCTTT.

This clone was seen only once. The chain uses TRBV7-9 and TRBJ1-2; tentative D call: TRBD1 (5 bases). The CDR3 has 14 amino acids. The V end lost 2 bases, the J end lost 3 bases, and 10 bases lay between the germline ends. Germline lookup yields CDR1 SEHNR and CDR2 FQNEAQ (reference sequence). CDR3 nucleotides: TGTGCCAGCAGCTTAATCCAGGGTGACTATGGCTACACCTTC. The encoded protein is CASSLIQGDYGYTF.

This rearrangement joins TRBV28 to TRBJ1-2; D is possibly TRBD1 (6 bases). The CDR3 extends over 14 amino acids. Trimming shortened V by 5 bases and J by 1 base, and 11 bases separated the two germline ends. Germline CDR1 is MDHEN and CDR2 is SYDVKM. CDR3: CASSAGQYNYGYTF. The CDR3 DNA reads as TGTGCCAGCAGTGCCGGACAGTATAACTATGGCTACACCTTC.

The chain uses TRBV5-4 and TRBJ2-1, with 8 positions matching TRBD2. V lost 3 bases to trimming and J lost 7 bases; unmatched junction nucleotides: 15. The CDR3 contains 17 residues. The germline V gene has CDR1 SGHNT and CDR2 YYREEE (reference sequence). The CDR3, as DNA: TGTGCCAGCAGCTCGTATAGGACGGGGGGGCCTCGGAATGAGCAGTTCTTC. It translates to CASSSYRTGGPRNEQFF. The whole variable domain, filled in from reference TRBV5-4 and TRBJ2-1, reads ETGVTQSPTHLIKTRGQQVTLRCSSQSGHNTVSWYQQALGQGPQFIFQYYREEENGRGNFPPRFSGLQFPNYSSELNVNALELDDSALYLCASSSYRTGGPRNEQFFGPGTRLTVL.

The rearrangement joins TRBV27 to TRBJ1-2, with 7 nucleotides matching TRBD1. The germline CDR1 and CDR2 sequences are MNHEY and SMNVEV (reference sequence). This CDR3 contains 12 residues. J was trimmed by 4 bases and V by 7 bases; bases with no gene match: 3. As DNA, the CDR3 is TGTGCCAGCAAGACAGGGTTCTATGGCTACACCTTC. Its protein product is CASKTGFYGYTF.

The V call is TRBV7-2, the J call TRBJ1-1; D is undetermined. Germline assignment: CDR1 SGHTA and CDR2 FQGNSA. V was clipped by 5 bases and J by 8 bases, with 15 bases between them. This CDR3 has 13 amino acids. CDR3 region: CASSPPGWKEAFF. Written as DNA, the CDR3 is TGTGCCAGCAGCCCCCCGGGGTGGAAGGAAGCTTTCTTT.

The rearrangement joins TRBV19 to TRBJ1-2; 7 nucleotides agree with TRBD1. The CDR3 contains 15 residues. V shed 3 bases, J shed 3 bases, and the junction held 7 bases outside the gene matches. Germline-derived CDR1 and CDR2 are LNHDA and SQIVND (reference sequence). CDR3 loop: CASSIGVRGDYGYTF. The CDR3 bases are TGTGCCAGTAGTATCGGGGTCAGGGGGGACTATGGCTACACCTTC.

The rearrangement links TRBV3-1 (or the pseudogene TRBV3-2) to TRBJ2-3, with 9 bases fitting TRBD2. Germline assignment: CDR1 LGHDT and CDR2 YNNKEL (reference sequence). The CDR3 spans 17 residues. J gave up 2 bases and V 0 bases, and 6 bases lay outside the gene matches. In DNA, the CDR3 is TGTGCCAGCAGCCAAGATTGGGCTAGCGGGGCCACAGATACGCAGTATTTT. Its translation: CASSQDWASGATDTQYF.

For the CDR3, the DNA is TGTGCCAGTAGTATTAGACAGAACTACGAGCAGTACTTC. This sequence encodes CASSIRQNYEQYF. The rearrangement joins TRBV19 to TRBJ2-7, with a possible D match to TRBD1 (5 bases). Trimming left V 3 bases short and J 3 bases short, with 9 bases between. The CDR3 has 13 residues. CDR1 LNHDA and CDR2 SQIVND come from the germline V gene (reference sequence).

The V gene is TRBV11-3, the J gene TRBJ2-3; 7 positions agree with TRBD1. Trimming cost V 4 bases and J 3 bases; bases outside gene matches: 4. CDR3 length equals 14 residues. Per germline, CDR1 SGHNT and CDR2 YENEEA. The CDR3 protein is CASSSGTATDTQYF. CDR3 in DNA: TGTGCCAGCAGCTCCGGGACAGCGACAGATACGCAGTATTTT. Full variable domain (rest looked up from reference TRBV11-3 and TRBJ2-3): EAGVVQSPRYKIIEKKQPVAFWCNPISGHNTLYWYLQNLGQGPELLIRYENEEAVDDSQLPKDRFSAERLKGVDSTLKIQPAELGDSAVYLCASSSGTATDTQYFGPGTRLTVL.

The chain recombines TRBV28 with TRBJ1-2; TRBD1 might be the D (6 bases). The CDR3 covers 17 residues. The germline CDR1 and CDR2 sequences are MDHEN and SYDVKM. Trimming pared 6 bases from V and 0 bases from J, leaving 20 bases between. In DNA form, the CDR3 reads TGTGCCAGCAGCCCCCCTCTTGGGGGCCGAACTAACTATGGCTACACCTTC. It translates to CASSPPLGGRTNYGYTF.

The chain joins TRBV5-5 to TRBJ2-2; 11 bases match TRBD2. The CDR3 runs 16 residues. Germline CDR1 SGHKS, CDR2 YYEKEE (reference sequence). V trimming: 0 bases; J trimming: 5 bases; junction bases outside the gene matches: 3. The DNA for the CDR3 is TGTGCCAGCAGCTTGGCGGCTAGCGGGGGGACCGGGGAGCTGTTTTTT. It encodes CASSLAASGGTGELFF.

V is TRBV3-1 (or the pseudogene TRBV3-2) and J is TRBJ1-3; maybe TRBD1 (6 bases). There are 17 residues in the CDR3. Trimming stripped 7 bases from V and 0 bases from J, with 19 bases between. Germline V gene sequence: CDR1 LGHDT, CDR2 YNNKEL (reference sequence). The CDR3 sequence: CASTPGGTSYSGNTIYF. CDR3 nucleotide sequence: TGTGCCAGCACCCCGGGGGGGACATCGTACTCTGGAAACACCATATATTTT.

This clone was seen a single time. The CDR3 DNA is TGTGCCAGCAGCTTGGACAGGGCTTCTGGGGCCAACGTCCTGACTTTC. This translates into CASSLDRASGANVLTF. This chain joins TRBV5-4 and TRBJ2-6; possible D gene TRBD1, 6 bases. Germline CDR1 is SGHNT and CDR2 is YYREEE (reference sequence). With 0 bases removed from V and 1 base from J, the gap between germline ends came to 8 bases. This CDR3 comprises 16 residues.

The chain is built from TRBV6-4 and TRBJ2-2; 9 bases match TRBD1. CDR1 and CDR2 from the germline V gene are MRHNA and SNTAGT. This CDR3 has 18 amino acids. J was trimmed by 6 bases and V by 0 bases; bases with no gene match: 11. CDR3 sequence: CASSDSGWGQGHPGELFF. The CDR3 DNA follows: TGTGCCAGCAGTGACTCTGGTTGGGGACAGGGTCACCCCGGGGAGCTGTTTTTT.

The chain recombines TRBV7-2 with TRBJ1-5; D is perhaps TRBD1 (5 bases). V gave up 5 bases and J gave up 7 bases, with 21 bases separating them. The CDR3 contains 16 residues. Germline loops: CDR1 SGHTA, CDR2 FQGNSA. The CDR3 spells CASSPGGRGRDQPQHF. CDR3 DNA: TGTGCCAGCAGCCCGGGGGGGAGGGGCAGGGACCAGCCCCAGCATTTT.

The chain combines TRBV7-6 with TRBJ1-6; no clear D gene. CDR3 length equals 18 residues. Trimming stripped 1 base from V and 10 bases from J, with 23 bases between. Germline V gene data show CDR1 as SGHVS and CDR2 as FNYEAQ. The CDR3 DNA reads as TGTGCCAGCAGCTTAGTGGGTGGCCGCGGGCCCCCCGGATCACCCCTCCACTTT. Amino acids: CASSLVGGRGPPGSPLHF.

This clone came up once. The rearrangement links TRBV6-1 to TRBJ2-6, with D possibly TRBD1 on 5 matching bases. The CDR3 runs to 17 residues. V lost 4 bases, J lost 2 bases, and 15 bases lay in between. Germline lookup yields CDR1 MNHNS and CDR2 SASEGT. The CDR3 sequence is CASSVRAAGAGANVLTF. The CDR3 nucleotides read TGTGCCAGCAGTGTCAGGGCCGCCGGAGCTGGGGCCAACGTCCTGACTTTC.

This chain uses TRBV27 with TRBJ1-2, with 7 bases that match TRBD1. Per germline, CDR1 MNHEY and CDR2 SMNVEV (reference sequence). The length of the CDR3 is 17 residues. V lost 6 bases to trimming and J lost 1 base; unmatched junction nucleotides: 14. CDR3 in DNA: TGTGCCAGCAGCAGTGTGGGGCAGGACAGGCTTAACTATGGCTACACCTTC. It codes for CASSSVGQDRLNYGYTF.

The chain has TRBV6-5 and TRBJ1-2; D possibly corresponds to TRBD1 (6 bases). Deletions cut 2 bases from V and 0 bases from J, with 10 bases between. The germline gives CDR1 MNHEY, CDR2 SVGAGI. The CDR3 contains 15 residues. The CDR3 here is CASSYRTGTNYGYTF. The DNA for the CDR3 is TGTGCCAGCAGTTACCGTACAGGGACTAACTATGGCTACACCTTC.